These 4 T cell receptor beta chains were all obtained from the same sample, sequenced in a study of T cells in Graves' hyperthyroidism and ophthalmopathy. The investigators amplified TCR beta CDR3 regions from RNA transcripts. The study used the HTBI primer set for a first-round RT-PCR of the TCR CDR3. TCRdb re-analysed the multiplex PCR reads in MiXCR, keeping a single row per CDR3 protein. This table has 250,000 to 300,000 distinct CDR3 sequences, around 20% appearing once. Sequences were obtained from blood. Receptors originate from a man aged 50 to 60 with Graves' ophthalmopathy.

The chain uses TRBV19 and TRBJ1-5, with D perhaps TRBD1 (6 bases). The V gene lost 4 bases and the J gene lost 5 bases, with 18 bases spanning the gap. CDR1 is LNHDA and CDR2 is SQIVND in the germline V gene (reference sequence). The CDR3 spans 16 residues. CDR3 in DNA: TGTGCCAGTAGTAACCCAGGGGATGCCGGGGATCAGCCCCAGCATTTT. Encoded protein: CASSNPGDAGDQPQHF.

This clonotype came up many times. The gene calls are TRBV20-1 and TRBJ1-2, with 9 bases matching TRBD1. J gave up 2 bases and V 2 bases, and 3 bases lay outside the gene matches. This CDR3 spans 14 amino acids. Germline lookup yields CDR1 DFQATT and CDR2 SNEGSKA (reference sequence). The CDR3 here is CSARTGTGNYGYTF. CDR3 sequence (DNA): TGCAGTGCTAGAACCGGGACAGGGAACTATGGCTACACCTTC.

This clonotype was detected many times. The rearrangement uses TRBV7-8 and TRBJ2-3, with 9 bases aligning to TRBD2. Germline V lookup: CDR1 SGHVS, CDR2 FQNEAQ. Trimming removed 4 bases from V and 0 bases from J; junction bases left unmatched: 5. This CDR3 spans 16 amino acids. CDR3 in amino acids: CASSSRLAASTDTQYF. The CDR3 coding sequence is TGTGCCAGCAGCTCGCGACTAGCGGCCAGCACAGATACGCAGTATTTT. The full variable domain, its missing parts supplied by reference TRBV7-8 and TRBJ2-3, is GAGVSQSPRYKVAKRGQDVALRCDPISGHVSLFWYQQALGQGPEFLTYFQNEAQLDKSGLPSDRFFAERPEGSVSTLKIQRTQQEDSAVYLCASSSRLAASTDTQYFGPGTRLTVL.

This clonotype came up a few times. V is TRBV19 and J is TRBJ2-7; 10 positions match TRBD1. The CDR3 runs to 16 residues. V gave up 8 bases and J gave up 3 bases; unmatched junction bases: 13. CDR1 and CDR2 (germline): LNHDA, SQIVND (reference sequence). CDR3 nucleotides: TGTGCCAGTTCTTTGCCCCCGGGACAGGGGTTCTACGAGCAGTACTTC. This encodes CASSLPPGQGFYEQYF.